This TCR beta chain derives from a study of shared clonotypes between healthy human individuals. Naive-designated CD8 cells lacked CD45RO, were positively enriched for CCR7, and omitted terminally differentiated effector memory CD45RA+ cells. Study results and caveats: Relative to their counterparts shared across all four donors, non-shared clonotypes exhibited diminished generation probabilities.

The V and J ends lost 6 bases and 1 base respectively, with 9 bases between them. Germline V CDR1 and CDR2: MNHEY, SVGAGI. The CDR3 contains 13 residues. Libraries were prepared by immunoSEQ multiplex PCR; TCRdb keeps only in-frame clonotypes and omits some of them. The sample shows 2 million to 2.5 million clones, about 95% of them seen only once. The table lists this clone with a count of one. Its target is not known. This chain connects TRBV6-5 to TRBJ1-1, with unresolved D. The material sequenced was naive CD8+ T cells sorted from blood. The source of this sequence is a young man in good health. CDR3 region: CASSPNTNTEAFF. CDR3 nucleotide sequence: TGTGCCAGCAGCCCTAATACGAACACTGAAGCTTTCTTT.